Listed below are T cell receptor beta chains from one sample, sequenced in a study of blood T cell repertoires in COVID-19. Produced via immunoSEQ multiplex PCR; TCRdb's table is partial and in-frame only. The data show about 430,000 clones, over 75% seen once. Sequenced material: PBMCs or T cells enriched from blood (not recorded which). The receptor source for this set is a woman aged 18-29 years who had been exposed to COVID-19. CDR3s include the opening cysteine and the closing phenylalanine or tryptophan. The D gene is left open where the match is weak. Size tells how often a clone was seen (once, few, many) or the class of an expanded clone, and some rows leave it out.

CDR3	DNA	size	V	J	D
CARSLVGFWEQYF	TGTGCCAGAAGCTTGGTCGGGTTTTGGGAGCAGTACTTC	-	TRBV5-3	TRBJ2-7	-
CASSQSYRRTSGGAQETQYF	TGTGCCAGCAGCCAAAGTTATCGGAGGACTAGCGGGGGGGCCCAAGAGACCCAGTACTTC	-	TRBV14	TRBJ2-5	TRBD2
CASSLGISRNEQFF	TGTGCCAGCAGCTTAGGTATTAGCCGCAATGAGCAGTTCTTC	once	TRBV11-1	TRBJ2-1	-
CASSPPGGWINEKLFF	TGTGCCAGCAGCCCACCGGGGGGTTGGATTAATGAAAAACTGTTTTTT	-	TRBV7-2	TRBJ1-4	-
CASSSTSGRNEQYF	TGTGCCAGCAGTTCTACTAGCGGGAGAAACGAGCAGTACTTC	-	TRBV27	TRBJ2-7	TRBD2
CASTQGTPNYGYTF	TGCGCCAGCACTCAGGGGACCCCTAACTATGGCTACACCTTC	-	TRBV5-1	TRBJ1-2	-
CATPSGQGSTGELFF	TGCGCCACCCCGTCGGGTCAGGGTTCCACCGGGGAGCTGTTTTTT	-	TRBV10-2	TRBJ2-2	-
CASRRGGGLGVRTDTQYF	TGTGCCAGCAGAAGAGGGGGGGGACTAGGAGTCCGCACAGATACGCAGTATTTT	-	TRBV28	TRBJ2-3	TRBD2
CASSLVVVGQPQHF	TGTGCCAGCAGCTTGGTCGTTGTCGGTCAGCCCCAGCATTTT	-	TRBV5-5	TRBJ1-5	-
CASSPDREWRTEAFF	TGTGCCAGCAGTCCGGACAGGGAGTGGAGAACTGAAGCTTTCTTT	-	TRBV27	TRBJ1-1	TRBD1
CAWTHNSRMNTEAFF	TGTGCCTGGACCCATAACAGTCGGATGAACACTGAAGCTTTCTTT	-	TRBV30	TRBJ1-1	-
CASIAGLSYNEQFF	TGTGCCAGCATAGCGGGACTTTCCTACAATGAGCAGTTCTTC	-	TRBV28	TRBJ2-1	TRBD2
CASSVSGGYEQYF	TGTGCCAGCAGCGTTTCAGGGGGATACGAGCAGTACTTC	-	TRBV7-2	TRBJ2-7	TRBD1
CASPPGQGASNEQFF	TGTGCCAGCCCCCCGGGACAGGGGGCGAGCAATGAGCAGTTCTTC	few	TRBV2	TRBJ2-1	TRBD1
CSASMVQGANNSPLHF	TGCAGTGCTAGTATGGTACAGGGGGCAAATAATTCACCCCTCCACTTT	-	TRBV20-1	TRBJ1-6	TRBD1
CASSLSDSFTYEQYF	TGTGCCAGCAGTTTATCCGACTCTTTCACCTACGAGCAGTACTTC	-	TRBV27	TRBJ2-7	-
CASMGTSGRRVF	TGTGCCAGCATGGGGACTAGCGGGAGAAGGGTCTTC	once	TRBV2	TRBJ2-1	TRBD2
CASSRDRNEQYF	TGTGCCAGCAGTCGAGACAGGAACGAGCAGTACTTC	-	TRBV6-5	TRBJ2-7	-
CASISGVRRAFF	TGTGCCAGCATCTCCGGCGTCAGGCGAGCTTTCTTT	-	TRBV3-1/TRBV3-2	TRBJ1-1	-
CASSVLAGGNEQFF	TGTGCCAGCAGTGTCCTCGCGGGGGGGAATGAGCAGTTCTTC	-	TRBV2	TRBJ2-1	TRBD2
CASSSGQENTEAFF	TGTGCCAGCAGCTCCGGACAGGAGAACACTGAAGCTTTCTTT	once	TRBV7-3	TRBJ1-1	TRBD1
CASSLETGTPQLFF	TGCGCCAGCAGCTTGGAGACAGGGACCCCTCAGCTGTTTTTT	-	TRBV5-1	TRBJ1-4	TRBD1
CASSPGYTGELFF	TGTGCCAGCAGTCCGGGTTACACCGGGGAGCTGTTTTTT	-	TRBV6-5	TRBJ2-2	-
CASSQEGDFYEQYF	TGTGCCAGCAGCCAAGAGGGGGACTTCTACGAGCAGTACTTC	-	TRBV14	TRBJ2-7	-
CASSLTDRAGSPLHF	TGTGCCAGCAGTCTCACTGACAGGGCTGGCTCACCCCTCCACTTT	-	TRBV14	TRBJ1-6	TRBD1
CASGTSYNSPLHF	TGTGCCTCCGGGACAAGCTATAATTCACCCCTCCACTTT	-	TRBV30	TRBJ1-6	-
CASSIDGTGISNQPQHF	TGTGCCAGTAGTATAGACGGGACAGGGATTAGCAATCAGCCCCAGCATTTT	-	TRBV19	TRBJ1-5	TRBD1
CSALTGGLTTEAFF	TGCAGCGCCCTGACAGGGGGTTTGACCACTGAAGCTTTCTTT	-	TRBV29-1	TRBJ1-1	TRBD1
CASSPGIMTGFREKLFF	TGTGCCAGCAGCCCCGGGATAATGACAGGGTTCCGTGAAAAACTGTTTTTT	-	TRBV28	TRBJ1-4	TRBD1
CASSLDSPGRGGYTF	TGTGCCAGCAGCTTAGACTCGCCCGGGAGAGGAGGCTACACCTTC	-	TRBV7-2	TRBJ1-2	-
CASGPWEGQETQYF	TGTGCCAGCGGACCGTGGGAGGGCCAAGAGACCCAGTACTTC	-	TRBV11-2	TRBJ2-5	TRBD2
CASSLEVRTGGSYEQYF	TGTGCCAGCAGCTTAGAGGTTCGGACAGGGGGTTCCTACGAGCAGTACTTC	-	TRBV7-2	TRBJ2-7	TRBD1
CAWSQSWGRDVYEQYF	TGTGCCTGGAGTCAGTCTTGGGGGAGGGACGTCTACGAGCAGTACTTC	-	TRBV30	TRBJ2-7	TRBD2
CASSFLAGLGNEQFF	TGTGCCAGCAGCTTTCTAGCGGGCCTGGGGAATGAGCAGTTCTTC	-	TRBV13	TRBJ2-1	TRBD2
CASSRVPGQGVEGAKQPQHF	TGCGCCAGCAGTCGTGTACCGGGACAGGGAGTGGAGGGGGCAAAACAGCCCCAGCATTTT	-	TRBV23-1	TRBJ1-5	TRBD1
CASSLADRTSNQPQHF	TGCGCCAGCAGCTTGGCTGACAGGACTAGCAATCAGCCCCAGCATTTT	-	TRBV5-1	TRBJ1-5	-
CASSFSGTVYEQYF	TGTGCCAGTAGTTTTAGCGGGACGGTCTACGAGCAGTACTTC	few	TRBV19	TRBJ2-7	TRBD2
CASSWERNTEAFF	TGTGCCAGCAGCTGGGAGAGGAACACTGAAGCTTTCTTT	-	TRBV7-2	TRBJ1-1	-
CASSYERGEETQYF	TGTGCCAGCAGCTACGAGCGGGGAGAAGAGACCCAGTACTTC	-	TRBV7-2	TRBJ2-5	TRBD2
CASGHEAAYEQYF	TGTGCCAGCGGTCACGAAGCTGCCTACGAGCAGTACTTC	-	TRBV12-3/TRBV12-4	TRBJ2-7	-